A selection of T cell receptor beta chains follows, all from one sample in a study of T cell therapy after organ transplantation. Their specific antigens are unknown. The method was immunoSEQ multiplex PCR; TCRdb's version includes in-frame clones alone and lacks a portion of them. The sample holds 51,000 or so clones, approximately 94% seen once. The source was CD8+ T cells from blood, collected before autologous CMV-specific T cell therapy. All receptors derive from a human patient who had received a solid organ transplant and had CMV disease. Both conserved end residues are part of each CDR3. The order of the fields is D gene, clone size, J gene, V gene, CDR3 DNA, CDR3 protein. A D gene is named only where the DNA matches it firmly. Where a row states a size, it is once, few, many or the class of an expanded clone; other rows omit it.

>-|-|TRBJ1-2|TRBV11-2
TGTGCCAGCAGCGGCGACATGTATGGTGGCTACACCTTC
CASSGDMYGGYTF
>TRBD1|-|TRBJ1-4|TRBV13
TGTGCCAGCAGCTCAGGGGGACGTGAAAAACTGTTTTTT
CASSSGGREKLFF
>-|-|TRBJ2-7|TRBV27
TGTGCCAGCAGGGACAACGCTTACGAGCAGTACTTC
CASRDNAYEQYF
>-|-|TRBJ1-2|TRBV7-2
TGTGCCAGCAGCTTAGGGGGATATGGCTACACCTTC
CASSLGGYGYTF
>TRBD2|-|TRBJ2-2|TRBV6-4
TGTGCCAGCAGTGACTCGACTAGCGACTCCGGGGAGCTGTTTTTT
CASSDSTSDSGELFF
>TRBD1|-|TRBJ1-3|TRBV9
TGTGCCAGCAGCGCCTCCGGGACAGGGGTCTCTGGAAACACCATATATTTT
CASSASGTGVSGNTIYF
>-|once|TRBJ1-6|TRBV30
TGTGCCTGGAGTGTGGGACAATCCAATTCACCCCTCCACTTT
CAWSVGQSNSPLHF
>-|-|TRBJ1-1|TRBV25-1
TGTGCCAGCAGCCCTGGGTCGCCCGGGACACTTAATGAAGCTTTCTTT
CASSPGSPGTLNEAFF
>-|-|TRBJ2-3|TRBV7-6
TGTGCCAGCAGCTTAGCTGGGGTAGCGGCGAGCACAGATACGCAGTATTTT
CASSLAGVAASTDTQYF
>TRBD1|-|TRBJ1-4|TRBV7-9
TGTGCCAGCAGCTCGCTACAGGGGCGACCTGGGGCTAATGAAAAACTGTTTTTT
CASSSLQGRPGANEKLFF
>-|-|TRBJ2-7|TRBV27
TGTGCCAGCAGTTTTGGGCCCCGCTACGAGCAGTACTTC
CASSFGPRYEQYF
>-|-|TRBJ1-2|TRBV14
TGTGCCAGCAGCCCGGACACATACTATGGCTACACCTTC
CASSPDTYYGYTF
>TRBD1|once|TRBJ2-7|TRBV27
TGTGCCAGCAGTTTAATAGGGACAGGGGTCTACGAGCAGTACTTC
CASSLIGTGVYEQYF
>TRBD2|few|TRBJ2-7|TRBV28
TGTGCCAGCAGTTTGTCTAGCGGGAGGGCCGACGAGCAGTACTTC
CASSLSSGRADEQYF
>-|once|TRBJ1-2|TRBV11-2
TGTGCCAGCAGCTTAGGTTTCAGCCCAGGCTATGGCTACACCTTC
CASSLGFSPGYGYTF
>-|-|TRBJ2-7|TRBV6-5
TGTGCCAGCATGGGAAACAGGTCCGAGCAGTACTTC
CASMGNRSEQYF
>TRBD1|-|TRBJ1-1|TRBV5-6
TGTGCCAGCAGCTGGGGACAGGGGTCGAACACTGAAGCTTTCTTT
CASSWGQGSNTEAFF
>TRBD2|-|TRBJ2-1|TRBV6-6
TGTGCCAGCGGGCCGGGGGGATCTTACAATGAGCAGTTCTTC
CASGPGGSYNEQFF
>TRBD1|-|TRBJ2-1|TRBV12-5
TGTGCTAGTGGTCTCAGGACAGGGGGCACGGGTGAGCAGTTCTTC
CASGLRTGGTGEQFF
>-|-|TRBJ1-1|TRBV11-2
TGTGCCAGCAGCTTAGGCCAGGGGATCCAAGCTTTCTTT
CASSLGQGIQAFF
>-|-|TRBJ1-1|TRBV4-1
TGCGCCAGCAGTTCCCCTTGGGGCACTGAAGCTTTCTTT
CASSSPWGTEAFF
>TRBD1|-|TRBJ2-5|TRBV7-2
TGTGCCAGCAGCGCCGGGACAGGGGGCCGGGAGACCCAGTACTTC
CASSAGTGGRETQYF
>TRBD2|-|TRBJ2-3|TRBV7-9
TGTGCCAGAAGCGGTTGGACTAGCGGAGATACGCAGTATTTT
CARSGWTSGDTQYF
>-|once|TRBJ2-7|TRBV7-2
TGTGCCAGCAGCCCCACCGGGACACCCTCCTACGAGCAGTACTTC
CASSPTGTPSYEQYF
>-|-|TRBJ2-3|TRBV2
TGTGCCAGCGCCGAAGGGGCCACTAGCACAGATACGCAGTATTTT
CASAEGATSTDTQYF
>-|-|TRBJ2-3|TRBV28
TGTGCCAGCAGGCGCGGGATGTCAGATACGCAGTATTTT
CASRRGMSDTQYF
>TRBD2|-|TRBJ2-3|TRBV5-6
TGTGCCAGCAGCTTAGGGCTAGCGGGTGCGAATACGCAGTATTTT
CASSLGLAGANTQYF
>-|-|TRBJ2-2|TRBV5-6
TGTGCCAGCAGGAGCTTCGGTTCCGGGGAGCTGTTTTTT
CASRSFGSGELFF
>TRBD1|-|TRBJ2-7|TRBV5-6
TGTGCCAGCAGCCAGGGGGCGGGCGAGCAGTACTTC
CASSQGAGEQYF
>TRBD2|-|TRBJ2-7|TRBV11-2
TGTGCCAGCAGCCCTCGGACTAGCGGGGTCTCCTACGAGCAGTACTTC
CASSPRTSGVSYEQYF
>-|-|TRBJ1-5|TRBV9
TGTGCCAGCGCTGTCGGAGATCAGCCCCAGCATTTT
CASAVGDQPQHF
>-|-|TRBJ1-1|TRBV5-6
TGTGCCAGCAGCTTTCCGTCGGGGAACACTGAAGCTTTCTTT
CASSFPSGNTEAFF
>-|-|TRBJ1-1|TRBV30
TGTGCCTGGAGTGGAGACAGTCCTAGGAGGAACACTGAAGCTTTCTTT
CAWSGDSPRRNTEAFF
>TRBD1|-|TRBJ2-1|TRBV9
TGTGCCAGCAGCGTAGCTGTCGACAGGGAATACAATGAGCAGTTCTTC
CASSVAVDREYNEQFF
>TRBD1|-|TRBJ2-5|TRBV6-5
TGTGCCAGCAGTTTCCGGGACAGAGCCCAAGAGACCCAGTACTTC
CASSFRDRAQETQYF
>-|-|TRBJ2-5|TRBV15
TGTGCCACCAGCCCAAGTTGGGTCGGAGAGACCCAGTACTTC
CATSPSWVGETQYF
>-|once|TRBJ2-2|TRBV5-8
TGTGCCAGCAGCTTGCAACAGTCGAACACCGGGGAGCTGTTTTTT
CASSLQQSNTGELFF
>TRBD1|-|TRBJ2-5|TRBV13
TGTGCCAGCAGCCTCCATGGACAGGGGTTGGTGACCCAGTACTTC
CASSLHGQGLVTQYF
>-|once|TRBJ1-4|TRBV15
TGTGCCACCAGCAGAGAGGCCGAAGGGATTGAAAAACTGTTTTTT
CATSREAEGIEKLFF
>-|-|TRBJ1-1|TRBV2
TGTGCCAGCAGACAACAGGGTATGAACACTGAAGCTTTCTTT
CASRQQGMNTEAFF
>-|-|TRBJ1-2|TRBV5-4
TGTGCCAGCAGCTTGACCCCGTCGCCCGGGGAGGGGGATGGCTACACCTTC
CASSLTPSPGEGDGYTF
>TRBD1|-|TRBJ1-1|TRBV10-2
TGCGCCAGCAGTGAGTCGGGACAGACCTTCCCGTTT
CASSESGQTFPF
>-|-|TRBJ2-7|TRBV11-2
TGTGCCAGCAGCTTAGTTTCGGGGAGTTCCTACGAGCAGTACTTC
CASSLVSGSSYEQYF
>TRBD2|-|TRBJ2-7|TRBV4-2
TGTGCCAGCAGCTCCGGGACTAGCGGGATCTACGAGCAGTACTTC
CASSSGTSGIYEQYF
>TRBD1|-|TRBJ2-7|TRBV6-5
TGTGCCAGCACGGGACAGGGGGCCGGCGAGCAGTACTTC
CASTGQGAGEQYF
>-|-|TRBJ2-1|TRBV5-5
TGTGCCAGCAGCCAAAGCGGGAATGAGCAGTTCTTC
CASSQSGNEQFF
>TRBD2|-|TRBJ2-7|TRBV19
TGTGCCAGTAGTATAGGTGGGGGGGCCTACGAGCAGTACTTC
CASSIGGGAYEQYF
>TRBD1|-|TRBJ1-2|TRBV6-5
TGTGCCAGCGCAGGGGGCAATGGCTACACCTTC
CASAGGNGYTF
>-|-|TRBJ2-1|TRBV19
TGTGCCAGTAGTCGGGACTCTGAGCAGTTCTTC
CASSRDSEQFF
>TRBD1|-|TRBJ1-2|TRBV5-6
TGTGCCAGCAGCTTCCTAACTGTAGGGGGCGATGGCTACACCTTC
CASSFLTVGGDGYTF
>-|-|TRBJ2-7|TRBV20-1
TGCAGTGCTAGCCGACCCCACGAGCAGTACTTC
CSASRPHEQYF
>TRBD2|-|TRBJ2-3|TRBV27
TGTGCCAGCAGCCCTAGTAGCGGGGACCGCACAGATACGCAGTATTTT
CASSPSSGDRTDTQYF
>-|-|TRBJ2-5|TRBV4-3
TGCGCCAGCAGCCAAGACCCTATAGGCCAGGGTAGGGAGACCCAGTACTTC
CASSQDPIGQGRETQYF
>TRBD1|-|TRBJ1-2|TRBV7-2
TGTGCCAGCAGCAGAGACAGGGCAAGTCTTGGCTATGGCTACACCTTC
CASSRDRASLGYGYTF